This T cell receptor beta chain is from a study of breast tumors, draining lymph nodes, adjacent tissues. Study results and limitations: Compared with lymph nodes, tumors were less diverse; compared with nontumor tissue, more.

The V gene end was trimmed by 4 bases and the J gene end by 1 base; junction bases not matched to a gene: 3. The CDR3 sequence is 15 residues long. Per the germline V gene, CDR1 is PRHDT and CDR2 is FYEKMQ (reference sequence). This clonotype was seen repeatedly, ten times or more. Its antigen is not identified. TCRdb passed the multiplex PCR reads through MiXCR, listing each CDR3 protein once. The sample includes 70,000 or so distinct CDR3 sequences, roughly two fifths seen only once; the top ten take 8.4%. The V and J genes are TRBV13 and TRBJ2-2; 7 bases are a match to TRBD1. Sequencing was done on a sample of breast tumor tissue. The clonotype comes from a female donor with breast cancer. Some clones in this sample may be carry-over from other donors' samples. CDR3 sequence (DNA): TGTGCCAGCAGCTCCTGGGACAGGAACACCGGGGAGCTGTTTTTT. Its translation: CASSSWDRNTGELFF.